Following are 31 T cell receptor beta chains from one sample sequenced in a study of cytomegalovirus exposure and HLA in healthy donors. The assay was immunoSEQ multiplex PCR, and TCRdb's table has in-frame clones only and misses some. Found here are approximately 150,000 clones, around four fifths of them singletons; the top ten hold under 2.5%. Sequencing was done on a sample of PBMCs. The source is a man between 25 and 39 years old in good health and CMV-seropositive.

The rearrangement joins TRBV21-1 to TRBJ2-7; the table calls TRBD2, which could not be checked here. TRBV21-1 is tagged as a pseudogene. This CDR3 comprises 14 residues. This CDR3 is CASSPGGSSPGQYF. CDR3 nucleotides: TGTGCCAGCAGCCCCGGCGGGTCTAGCCCGGGGCAGTACTTC.

The CDR3 protein is CASSLWDRGQVDTQYF. The DNA of the CDR3 is TGCGCCAGCAGCCTATGGGACAGGGGGCAGGTAGATACGCAGTATTTT. The chain carries TRBV4-3 and TRBJ2-3, with 12 positions matching TRBD1. This CDR3 contains 16 residues. V shed 4 bases, J shed 5 bases, and the junction held 7 bases outside the gene matches. The germline V gene has CDR1 LGHNA and CDR2 YSLEER.

V usage is TRBV7-2 and J usage is TRBJ1-4, with D tentatively TRBD1 (6 bases). CDR1 is SGHTA, CDR2 FQGNSA, per germline. The CDR3 is made up of 16 amino acids. Trimming left V 3 bases short and J 0 bases short, with 11 bases between. The CDR3 nucleotides read TGTGCCAGCAGCTTGGGACAAGGTGCAACTAATGAAAAACTGTTTTTT. Its translation: CASSLGQGATNEKLFF.

This rearrangement joins TRBV6-1 to TRBJ1-2; 8 bases are shared with TRBD1. The length of the CDR3 is 15 residues. The ends lost 4 bases at V and 6 bases at J; junction bases unmatched: 10. Germline V CDR1 and CDR2: MNHNS, SASEGT. The CDR3, as DNA: TGTGCCAGCAGTGCCCGACCGACAGGGGACCATGGCTACACCTTC. It encodes CASSARPTGDHGYTF.

V and J are TRBV7-9 and TRBJ2-7, with D possibly being TRBD1 (6 bases). V gave up 4 bases and J gave up 6 bases, with 10 bases separating them. This CDR3 spans 12 amino acids. The germline gives CDR1 SEHNR, CDR2 FQNEAQ (reference sequence). The CDR3 DNA is TGTGCCAGCAGCTCTACAGGGTCCGAGCAGTACTTC. Its protein product is CASSSTGSEQYF.

J is TRBJ2-2 and V is TRBV5-1; TRBD2 aligns across 11 bases. The J segment lost 2 bases and the V segment lost 1 base, leaving 1 base of the junction unmatched. This CDR3 comprises 16 residues. Germline CDR1 SGHRS, CDR2 YFSETQ. CDR3 residues: CASSLRLAGNTGELFF. CDR3 in DNA: TGCGCCAGCAGCTTGCGACTAGCGGGAAACACCGGGGAGCTGTTTTTT.

This clone is a singleton in its sample. The J gene is TRBJ1-2, the V gene TRBV6-5, with TRBD1 identical over 7 bases. CDR3 length: 15 residues. Per germline, CDR1 MNHEY and CDR2 SVGAGI. Germline trimming cut 4 bases from V and 2 bases from J; bases unmatched to any gene: 7. CDR3 residues: CASSSPGTANYGYTF. CDR3 DNA sequence: TGTGCCAGCAGTTCTCCCGGGACAGCCAACTATGGCTACACCTTC.

The chain recombines TRBV4-1 with TRBJ2-3, with 8 bases lining up with TRBD2. The CDR3 runs 17 residues. Germline-derived CDR1 and CDR2 are MGHRA and YSYEKL. With V trimmed by 0 bases and J by 5 bases, 10 bases remained unmatched. DNA of the CDR3: TGCGCCAGCAGCCAAGATGGGGACGGGGGGGCAGGAGATACGCAGTATTTT. It specifies CASSQDGDGGAGDTQYF.

This clone appeared a few times. The V and J genes are TRBV29-1 and TRBJ2-2; TRBD2 matches at 9 bases. The V segment lost 3 bases and the J segment 6 bases; nucleotides outside the gene matches: 5. This CDR3 has 14 residues. CDR1 is SQVTM and CDR2 is ANQGSEA in the germline V gene. CDR3 in amino acids: CSVDRERGAGELFF. The CDR3 nucleotides are TGCAGCGTTGACAGGGAGCGGGGGGCCGGGGAGCTGTTTTTT.

This clone was counted a single time. The chain is built from TRBV5-4 and TRBJ2-2, with 7 bases fitting TRBD2. V shed 0 bases, J shed 5 bases, and the junction held 4 bases outside the gene matches. The V gene's germline CDR1 is SGHNT and CDR2 YYREEE (reference sequence). This CDR3 contains 15 residues. Here the CDR3 reads CASSLEGAGTGELFF. CDR3 nucleotides: TGTGCCAGCAGCTTGGAAGGAGCGGGAACCGGGGAGCTGTTTTTT.

The V and J genes are TRBV27 and TRBJ1-1; perhaps TRBD1 as D (5 bases). V was shortened by 6 bases and J by 0 bases, with 11 bases between the two germline ends. CDR1 and CDR2 (germline): MNHEY, SMNVEV (reference sequence). The CDR3 length is 14 residues. The CDR3 DNA is TGTGCCAGCAGCCACAGGAACTTGAACACTGAAGCTTTCTTT. Amino acids: CASSHRNLNTEAFF.

The chain links TRBV2 to TRBJ2-7; possible D gene TRBD2, 6 bases. The CDR3 spans 15 residues. The V end was cut by 8 bases, the J end by 0 bases, with 17 bases between. Looked up from germline, CDR1 is SNHLY and CDR2 is FYNNEI. DNA for the CDR3: TGTGCCAGCGCCCGGCTAGCGACCCTCTCCTACGAGCAGTACTTC. Translation: CASARLATLSYEQYF.

The CDR3 sequence: CASSPRYSGNTIYF. As DNA, the CDR3 is TGTGCCAGCAGCCCGAGGTACTCTGGAAACACCATATATTTT. V usage is TRBV9 and J usage is TRBJ1-3; D uncertain. Germline assignment: CDR1 SGDLS and CDR2 YYNGEE. Trimming removed 4 bases from V and 0 bases from J, with 8 bases in between. The CDR3 totals 14 residues.

This clone came up a few times. This sequence joins TRBV4-1 and TRBJ1-5; TRBD1 agrees at 12 bases. V shed 3 bases, J shed 6 bases, and the junction held 3 bases outside the gene matches. The germline V gene encodes CDR1 MGHRA and CDR2 YSYEKL. The CDR3 consists of 15 residues. DNA of the CDR3: TGCGCCAGCAGCCATAGGGACAGGGGGCGTCAGCCCCAGCATTTT. This codes for CASSHRDRGRQPQHF.

The V call is TRBV12-5, the J call TRBJ2-1, with 14 positions matching TRBD2. Per germline, CDR1 LGHNT and CDR2 FRNRAP. V dropped 5 bases and J dropped 8; count of bases not matched to a gene: 2. CDR3 length equals 14 residues. The chain's CDR3 is CASGGTSGGDEQFF. The CDR3 bases are TGTGCTAGTGGTGGGACTAGCGGGGGCGATGAGCAGTTCTTC.

The rearrangement uses TRBV6-6 and TRBJ1-1, with D tentatively TRBD1 (6 bases). In germline, CDR1 is MNHNY, CDR2 SVGAGI (reference sequence). The V and J ends lost 2 bases and 5 bases respectively, with 12 bases between them. The CDR3 length is 14 residues. The CDR3 DNA is TGTGCCAGCAGTTACCAGGGGATGGGGACTGAAGCTTTCTTT. Translating gives CASSYQGMGTEAFF.

CDR3 nucleotides: TGCGCCAGCAGCCATTTCATGGGACAGGTAACCTACGAGCAGTACTTC. Translated: CASSHFMGQVTYEQYF. This chain links TRBV4-1 with TRBJ2-7; 8 nucleotides agree with TRBD1. The CDR3 sequence is 16 residues long. The J segment lost 2 bases and the V segment lost 3 bases, leaving 9 bases of the junction unmatched. Germline CDR1 MGHRA, CDR2 YSYEKL.

The rearrangement links TRBV19 to TRBJ2-7, with 8 bases identical to TRBD1. CDR1 is LNHDA, CDR2 SQIVND, per germline (reference sequence). The CDR3 loop spans 15 amino acids. V gave up 4 bases and J gave up 2 bases; unmatched junction bases: 7. This CDR3 reads CASSNGDRFPYEQYF. CDR3 sequence (DNA): TGTGCCAGTAGTAACGGGGACAGGTTCCCCTACGAGCAGTACTTC.

The genes are TRBV5-1 and TRBJ2-7; the match to TRBD2 covers 7 bases. The CDR3 totals 15 residues. Losses at the gene ends were 4 bases for V and 7 bases for J; bases not matched to a gene: 14. Germline CDR1 SGHRS, CDR2 YFSETQ. CDR3 in DNA: TGCGCCAGCAGCCCTCTCGGGGGAGGGGAGGAAGAGCAGTACTTC. Translation gives CASSPLGGGEEEQYF.

This chain joins TRBV30 and TRBJ2-7, with 9 nucleotides matching TRBD1. This CDR3 is built from 14 residues. Per germline, CDR1 GTSNPN and CDR2 SVGIG (reference sequence). V lost 3 bases, J lost 3 bases, and 6 bases stayed unmatched. The CDR3: CAWRAGTGIYEQYF. The DNA for the CDR3 is TGTGCCTGGAGGGCCGGGACAGGGATCTACGAGCAGTACTTC.

The chain carries TRBV4-3 and TRBJ1-5; D uncertain. Trimming cost V 1 base and J 3 bases, with 10 bases left between them. CDR1 LGHNA and CDR2 YSLEER come from the germline V gene. CDR3 length: 15 amino acids. The CDR3 loop reads CASSQGAGFNQPQHF. The CDR3 coding sequence is TGCGCCAGCAGCCAAGGGGCAGGCTTCAATCAGCCCCAGCATTTT.

The V gene is TRBV4-3, the J gene TRBJ1-2, with 10 bases matching TRBD1. V shed 2 bases, J shed 4 bases, and the junction held 1 base outside the gene matches. The CDR3 spans 14 residues. CDR1 LGHNA and CDR2 YSLEER come from the germline V gene. CDR3 bases: TGCGCCAGCAGCCAAAGGGACAGGGGCTATGGCTACACCTTC. Residues: CASSQRDRGYGYTF.

This sequence joins TRBV4-3 and TRBJ2-1; D unclear. Germline lookup yields CDR1 LGHNA and CDR2 YSLEER. The V end lost 1 base, the J end lost 3 bases, and 10 bases lay between the germline ends. The CDR3 is 15 residues long. The CDR3 DNA reads as TGCGCCAGCAGCCAAGTACCGGTTAACTACAATGAGCAGTTCTTC. Amino acids: CASSQVPVNYNEQFF.

The CDR3 DNA is TGTGCCAGCACCCGCGGCCAAACTCAAGAGACCCAGTACTTC. Translating it yields CASTRGQTQETQYF. The chain couples TRBV7-6 to TRBJ2-5, with D uncertain. Germline-derived CDR1 and CDR2 are SGHVS and FNYEAQ. This CDR3 is 14 amino acids long. Trimming left V 7 bases short and J 2 bases short, with 14 bases between.

The chain has TRBV19 and TRBJ1-2; tentative D call: TRBD1 (6 bases). The germline V gene encodes CDR1 LNHDA and CDR2 SQIVND (reference sequence). Deletions cut 8 bases from V and 7 bases from J, with 26 bases between. This CDR3 spans 16 amino acids. The chain's CDR3 is CASSDRPGKFSGGYTF. The DNA for the CDR3 is TGTGCCAGTTCAGACAGGCCGGGAAAATTTTCCGGTGGCTACACCTTC.

The chain recombines TRBV18 with TRBJ1-2; TRBD1 matches at 10 bases. The CDR3 consists of 13 residues. The germline CDR1 and CDR2 sequences are KGHSH and LQKENI. V lost 8 bases and J lost 5; bases outside the gene matches: 5. CDR3 protein: CASGQGEVYGYTF. DNA for the CDR3: TGTGCCAGCGGACAGGGGGAAGTGTATGGCTACACCTTC.

This chain links TRBV6-6 with TRBJ2-7; 11 nucleotides align to TRBD1. Germline CDR1 and CDR2: MNHNY and SVGAGI (reference sequence). Trimming took 5 bases from V and 3 from J; bases not matched to a gene: 3. The CDR3 has 14 residues. The CDR3 sequence: CASSTGTGGYEQYF. Written as DNA, the CDR3 is TGTGCCAGCAGTACCGGGACAGGGGGCTACGAGCAGTACTTC.

This clone appeared a single time. The chain carries TRBV29-1 and TRBJ1-3; D uncertain. Germline loops: CDR1 SQVTM, CDR2 ANQGSEA. This CDR3 has 12 amino acids. The ends were cut back, 7 bases at V and 1 base at J, with 8 bases in the middle. The CDR3 spells CSGLSSGNTIYF. The CDR3 nucleotides read TGCAGCGGACTCAGTTCTGGAAACACCATATATTTT.

V is TRBV18 and J is TRBJ1-2, with 7 bases aligning to TRBD1. Per germline, CDR1 KGHSH and CDR2 LQKENI. Trimming took 6 bases from V and 9 from J; bases not matched to a gene: 16. The CDR3 spans 15 residues. CDR3 DNA sequence: TGTGCCAGCTCGCACTCCAGCCGGGACAGCCATAGCTACACCTTC. It is translated as CASSHSSRDSHSYTF.

This clone has only a few counts. The V and J genes are TRBV14 and TRBJ1-2; weak D call: TRBD1 (5 bases). CDR1 is SGHDN, CDR2 FVKESK, per germline. CDR3 size: 16 residues. V dropped 0 bases and J dropped 6 bases, with 17 bases sitting between them. In DNA, the CDR3 is TGTGCCAGCAGCCAAGATAGAAACAGGATGTCCGATGGCTACACCTTC. It specifies CASSQDRNRMSDGYTF.

The V gene is TRBV6-5, the J gene TRBJ2-7; 7 bases agree with TRBD1. Germline V gives CDR1 MNHEY, CDR2 SVGAGI. J lost 3 bases, V lost 6 bases, and 8 bases had no gene match. The CDR3 is made up of 14 amino acids. Written as DNA, the CDR3 is TGTGCCAGCAGGCGACAGGGACGAAACTACGAGCAGTACTTC. Translated: CASRRQGRNYEQYF.